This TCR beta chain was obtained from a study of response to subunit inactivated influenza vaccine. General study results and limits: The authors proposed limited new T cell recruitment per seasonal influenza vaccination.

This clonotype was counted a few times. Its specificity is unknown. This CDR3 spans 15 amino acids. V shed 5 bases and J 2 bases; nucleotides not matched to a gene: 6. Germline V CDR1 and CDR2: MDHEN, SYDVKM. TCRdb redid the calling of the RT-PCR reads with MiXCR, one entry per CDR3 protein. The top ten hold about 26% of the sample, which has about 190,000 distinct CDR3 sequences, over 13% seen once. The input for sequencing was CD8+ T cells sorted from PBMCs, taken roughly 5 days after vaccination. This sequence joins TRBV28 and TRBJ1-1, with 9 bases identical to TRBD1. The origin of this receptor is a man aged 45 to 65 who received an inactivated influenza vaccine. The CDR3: CASSPRTGVNTEAFF. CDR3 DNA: TGTGCCAGCAGTCCCAGGACAGGGGTTAACACTGAAGCTTTCTTT. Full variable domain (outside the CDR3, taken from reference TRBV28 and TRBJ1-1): DVKVTQSSRYLVKRTGEKVFLECVQDMDHENMFWYRQDPGLGLRLIYFSYDVKMKEKGDIPEGYSVSREKKERFSLILESASTNQTSMYLCASSPRTGVNTEAFFGQGTRLTVV.